The rows below give T cell receptor beta chains drawn from one sample of a study of radiotherapy plus CTLA-4 blockade in lung cancer. TCRdb's copy holds only in-frame clones and misses some; the assay was immunoSEQ multiplex PCR. The sample consists of approximately 69,000 clones, roughly 80% of them appearing once. This specimen consisted of peripheral blood, obtained from a patient treated with radiotherapy plus ipilimumab. The source is a human donor with non-small cell lung cancer who had a complete response to radiotherapy plus ipilimumab. The CDR3 runs from the conserved cysteine through the conserved F or W. The D gene is left open where the match is weak. A clone size is listed for some rows: how often the clone was seen (once, few, many), or a class if it is expanded.

abundance: .; j_gene: TRBJ2-2; d_gene: TRBD1; v_gene: TRBV18; CDR3aa: CASSPDRIDGELFF; CDR3nt: TGTGCCAGCTCACCGGACAGGATTGACGGGGAGCTGTTTTTT
abundance: .; j_gene: TRBJ2-1; d_gene: TRBD2; v_gene: TRBV6-6; CDR3aa: CASRTSGRAYEQFF; CDR3nt: TGTGCCAGCAGAACTAGCGGGAGGGCCTATGAGCAGTTCTTC
abundance: .; j_gene: TRBJ2-1; d_gene: TRBD2; v_gene: TRBV7-9; CDR3aa: CASSPFGERDYNEQFF; CDR3nt: TGTGCCAGCAGCCCTTTTGGAGAGCGGGACTACAATGAGCAGTTCTTC
abundance: few; j_gene: TRBJ2-1; d_gene: .; v_gene: TRBV7-2; CDR3aa: CASSLDPYNEQFF; CDR3nt: TGTGCCAGCAGCTTAGACCCCTACAATGAGCAGTTCTTC
abundance: .; j_gene: TRBJ2-2; d_gene: TRBD1; v_gene: TRBV18; CDR3aa: CASSTPGQGAAGELFF; CDR3nt: TGTGCCAGCTCAACTCCGGGACAGGGGGCTGCCGGGGAGCTGTTTTTT
abundance: medium-sized; j_gene: TRBJ2-7; d_gene: TRBD1; v_gene: TRBV7-8; CDR3aa: CASSLGPWGQSSYEQYF; CDR3nt: TGTGCCAGCAGCTTGGGCCCCTGGGGACAGAGCTCCTACGAGCAGTACTTC
abundance: .; j_gene: TRBJ2-6; d_gene: TRBD1; v_gene: TRBV2; CDR3aa: CASSGPQGALRTF; CDR3nt: TGTGCCAGCAGTGGACCCCAGGGGGCCCTTAGAACTTTC
abundance: .; j_gene: TRBJ1-1; d_gene: .; v_gene: TRBV18; CDR3aa: CASSRVINSEAFF; CDR3nt: TGTGCCAGCTCTCGCGTTATAAATTCGGAAGCTTTCTTT
abundance: .; j_gene: TRBJ1-2; d_gene: .; v_gene: TRBV4-1; CDR3aa: CASSQDFAGINYGYTF; CDR3nt: TGCGCCAGCAGCCAAGATTTCGCAGGGATTAACTATGGCTACACCTTC
abundance: .; j_gene: TRBJ2-5; d_gene: TRBD2; v_gene: TRBV25-1; CDR3aa: CASSVGGVQETQYF; CDR3nt: TGTGCCAGCAGTGTTGGGGGGGTGCAAGAGACCCAGTACTTC
abundance: .; j_gene: TRBJ2-3; d_gene: TRBD2; v_gene: TRBV7-8; CDR3aa: CASRRLAGVRSADTQYF; CDR3nt: TGTGCCAGCAGGAGACTAGCGGGAGTCAGGTCGGCAGATACGCAGTATTTT
abundance: .; j_gene: TRBJ2-3; d_gene: .; v_gene: TRBV10-1; CDR3aa: CASSGGDTQYF; CDR3nt: TGCGCCAGCAGTGGGGGAGATACGCAGTATTTT
abundance: .; j_gene: TRBJ1-3; d_gene: .; v_gene: TRBV7-8; CDR3aa: CASSARGAGNTIYF; CDR3nt: TGTGCCAGCAGCGCTCGGGGGGCTGGAAACACCATATATTTT
abundance: .; j_gene: TRBJ2-5; d_gene: TRBD2; v_gene: TRBV6-6; CDR3aa: CASRPLAGGEQYF; CDR3nt: TGTGCCAGCAGACCCCTAGCGGGGGGAGAGCAGTACTTC
abundance: .; j_gene: TRBJ1-2; d_gene: TRBD1; v_gene: TRBV15; CDR3aa: CATSREGQVTGGYTF; CDR3nt: TGTGCCACCAGCAGAGAGGGACAGGTGACGGGTGGCTACACCTTC
abundance: .; j_gene: TRBJ1-1; d_gene: TRBD1; v_gene: TRBV5-6; CDR3aa: CASSYGQGGMNTEAFF; CDR3nt: TGTGCCAGCAGCTACGGACAGGGGGGAATGAACACTGAAGCTTTCTTT
abundance: .; j_gene: TRBJ2-7; d_gene: .; v_gene: TRBV9; CDR3aa: CASSVGQSPSYEQYF; CDR3nt: TGTGCCAGCAGCGTCGGACAGAGCCCCTCCTACGAGCAGTACTTC
abundance: .; j_gene: TRBJ2-6; d_gene: .; v_gene: TRBV10-1; CDR3aa: CASSMLRRSHKSRANVLTF; CDR3nt: TGCGCCAGCAGTATGCTTCGAAGATCGCACAAAAGTCGGGCCAACGTCCTGACTTTC
abundance: .; j_gene: TRBJ1-1; d_gene: .; v_gene: TRBV18; CDR3aa: CASSPRGGTTEAFF; CDR3nt: TGTGCCAGCTCCCCTCGTGGTGGGACCACTGAAGCTTTCTTT
abundance: .; j_gene: TRBJ1-5; d_gene: .; v_gene: TRBV27; CDR3aa: CASSLGPPLHSNQPQHF; CDR3nt: TGTGCCAGCAGTTTAGGACCGCCGCTTCATAGCAATCAGCCCCAGCATTTT
abundance: .; j_gene: TRBJ1-2; d_gene: TRBD1; v_gene: TRBV5-1; CDR3aa: CASSNAGQGNYGYTF; CDR3nt: TGCGCCAGCAGCAACGCGGGACAGGGGAACTATGGCTACACCTTC
abundance: .; j_gene: TRBJ2-1; d_gene: TRBD2; v_gene: TRBV27; CDR3aa: CASLTSGSSSYNEQFF; CDR3nt: TGTGCCAGCCTGACTAGCGGGTCAAGCTCCTACAATGAGCAGTTCTTC
abundance: once; j_gene: TRBJ1-5; d_gene: .; v_gene: TRBV6-5; CDR3aa: CASSYSISQPQHF; CDR3nt: TGTGCCAGCAGTTACTCGATCAGTCAGCCCCAGCATTTT
abundance: .; j_gene: TRBJ2-5; d_gene: TRBD2; v_gene: TRBV30; CDR3aa: CAWRGGGGPRETQYF; CDR3nt: TGTGCCTGGAGGGGGGGCGGGGGGCCCCGAGAGACCCAGTACTTC
abundance: .; j_gene: TRBJ2-1; d_gene: .; v_gene: TRBV19; CDR3aa: CASTTYPLGKGEGRQFF; CDR3nt: TGTGCCAGTACCACATACCCCCTGGGAAAAGGGGAAGGTCGGCAGTTCTTC